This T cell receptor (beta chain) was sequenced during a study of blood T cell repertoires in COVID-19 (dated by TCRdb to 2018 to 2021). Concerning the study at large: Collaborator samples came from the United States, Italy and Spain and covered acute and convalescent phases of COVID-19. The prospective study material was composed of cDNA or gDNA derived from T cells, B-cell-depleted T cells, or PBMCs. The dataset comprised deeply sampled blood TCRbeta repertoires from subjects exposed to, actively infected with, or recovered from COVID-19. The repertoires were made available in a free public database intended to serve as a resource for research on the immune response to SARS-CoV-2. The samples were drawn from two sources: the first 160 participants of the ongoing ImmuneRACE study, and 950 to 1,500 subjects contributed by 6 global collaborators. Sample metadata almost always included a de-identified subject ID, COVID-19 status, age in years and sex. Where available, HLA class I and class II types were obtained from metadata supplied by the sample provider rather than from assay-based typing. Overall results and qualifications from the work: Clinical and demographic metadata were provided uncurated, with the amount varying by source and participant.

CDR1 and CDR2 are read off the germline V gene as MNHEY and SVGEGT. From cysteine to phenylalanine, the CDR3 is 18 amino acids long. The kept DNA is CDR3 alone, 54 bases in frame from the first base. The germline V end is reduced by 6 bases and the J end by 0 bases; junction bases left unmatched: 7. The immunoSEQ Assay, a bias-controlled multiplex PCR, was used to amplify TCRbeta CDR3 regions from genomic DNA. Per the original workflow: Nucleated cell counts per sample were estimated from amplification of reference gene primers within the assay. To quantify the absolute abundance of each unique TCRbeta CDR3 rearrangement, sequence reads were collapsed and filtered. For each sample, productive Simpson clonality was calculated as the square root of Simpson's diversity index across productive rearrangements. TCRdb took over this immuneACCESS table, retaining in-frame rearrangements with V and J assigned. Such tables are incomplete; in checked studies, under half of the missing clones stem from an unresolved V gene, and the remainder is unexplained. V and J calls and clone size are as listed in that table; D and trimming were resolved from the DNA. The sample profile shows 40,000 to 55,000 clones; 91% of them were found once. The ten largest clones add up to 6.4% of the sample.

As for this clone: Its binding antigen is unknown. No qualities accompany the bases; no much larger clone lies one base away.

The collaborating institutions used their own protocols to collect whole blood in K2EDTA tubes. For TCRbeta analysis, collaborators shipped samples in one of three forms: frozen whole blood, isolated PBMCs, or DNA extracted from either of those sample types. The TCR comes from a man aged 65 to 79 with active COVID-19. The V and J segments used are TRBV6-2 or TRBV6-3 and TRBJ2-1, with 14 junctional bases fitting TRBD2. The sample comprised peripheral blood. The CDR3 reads CASSTPGLAGGSYNEQFF. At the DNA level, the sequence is TGTGCCAGCAGCACCCCCGGACTAGCGGGGGGCTCCTACAATGAGCAGTTCTTC.